The 6 T cell receptor beta chains given below trace back to one sample, sequenced in a study of T cell changes during pregnancy in multiple sclerosis. Clones were sequenced by immunoSEQ multiplex PCR, and TCRdb holds only the in-frame ones, with some missing. The sample carries tens of thousands of clones, less than 95% recorded once. The sample here was peripheral blood, taken before pregnancy. Every receptor here comes from a female donor with multiple sclerosis, enrolled in a pregnancy study.

The rearrangement joins TRBV5-4 to TRBJ2-3; 11 bases map to TRBD2. The CDR3 covers 19 residues. From germline, CDR1 is SGHNT and CDR2 YYREEE (reference sequence). V lost 5 bases, J lost 3 bases, and 17 bases stayed unmatched. The chain's CDR3 is CASRPTFSGRAWGTDTQYF. The CDR3 nucleotides are TGTGCCAGCAGGCCCACCTTTAGCGGGAGGGCCTGGGGTACAGATACGCAGTATTTT.

This clone was recorded once. This chain uses TRBV7-2 with TRBJ1-4; D remains unclear. The CDR3 length is 16 residues. Trimming cost V 2 bases and J 8 bases, with 18 bases left between them. The germline gives CDR1 SGHTA, CDR2 FQGNSA. CDR3 loop: CASSLSAKRSGEKLFF. The CDR3 nucleotides read TGTGCCAGCAGCTTAAGTGCGAAAAGGTCGGGGGAAAAACTGTTTTTT. The whole variable domain, filled in from reference TRBV7-2 and TRBJ1-4, reads GAGVSQSPSNKVTEKGKDVELRCDPISGHTALYWYRQSLGQGLEFLIYFQGNSAPDKSGLPSDRFSAERTGGSVSTLTIQRTQQEDSAVYLCASSLSAKRSGEKLFFGSGTQLSVL.

J is TRBJ2-7 and V is TRBV28, with D perhaps matching TRBD1 (6 bases). V gave up 6 bases and J gave up 0 bases, with 15 bases separating them. The CDR3 has 15 amino acids. The germline CDR1 and CDR2 sequences are MDHEN and SYDVKM. CDR3 sequence: CASSNTGFSSYEQYF. DNA of the CDR3: TGTGCCAGCAGCAACACAGGGTTCAGCTCCTACGAGCAGTACTTC. Combining the CDR3 with reference TRBV28 and TRBJ2-7 gives the whole variable domain DVKVTQSSRYLVKRTGEKVFLECVQDMDHENMFWYRQDPGLGLRLIYFSYDVKMKEKGDIPEGYSVSREKKERFSLILESASTNQTSMYLCASSNTGFSSYEQYFGPGTRLTVT.

The rearrangement uses TRBV5-5 and TRBJ2-7; D is ambiguous. CDR3 length equals 13 residues. Germline V gives CDR1 SGHKS, CDR2 YYEKEE (reference sequence). Trimming cost V 0 bases and J 3 bases, with 7 bases left between them. The CDR3 sequence is CASSLGRSYEQYF. In DNA, the CDR3 is TGTGCCAGCAGCTTGGGGCGGAGCTACGAGCAGTACTTC. Combining the CDR3 with reference TRBV5-5 and TRBJ2-7 gives the whole variable domain DAGVTQSPTHLIKTRGQQVTLRCSPISGHKSVSWYQQVLGQGPQFIFQYYEKEERGRGNFPDRFSARQFPNYSSELNVNALLLGDSALYLCASSLGRSYEQYFGPGTRLTVT.

The chain couples TRBV19 to TRBJ1-1; 8 bases line up with TRBD1. CDR3 length: 15 residues. The J segment lost 3 bases and the V segment lost 4 bases, leaving 7 bases of the junction unmatched. CDR1 and CDR2 (germline): LNHDA, SQIVND (reference sequence). DNA of the CDR3: TGTGCCAGTAGTACCCGACAGGGGAGGGACACTGAAGCTTTCTTT. This encodes CASSTRQGRDTEAFF.

CDR3 region: CASSDRQGGINTEAFF. CDR3 coding DNA: TGTGCCAGCAGTGATCGGCAGGGGGGAATTAACACTGAAGCTTTCTTT. The rearrangement joins TRBV6-1 to TRBJ1-1; 7 positions match TRBD1. CDR1 MNHNS and CDR2 SASEGT come from the germline V gene. This CDR3 is 16 amino acids long. V gave up 3 bases and J gave up 2 bases; unmatched junction bases: 9.